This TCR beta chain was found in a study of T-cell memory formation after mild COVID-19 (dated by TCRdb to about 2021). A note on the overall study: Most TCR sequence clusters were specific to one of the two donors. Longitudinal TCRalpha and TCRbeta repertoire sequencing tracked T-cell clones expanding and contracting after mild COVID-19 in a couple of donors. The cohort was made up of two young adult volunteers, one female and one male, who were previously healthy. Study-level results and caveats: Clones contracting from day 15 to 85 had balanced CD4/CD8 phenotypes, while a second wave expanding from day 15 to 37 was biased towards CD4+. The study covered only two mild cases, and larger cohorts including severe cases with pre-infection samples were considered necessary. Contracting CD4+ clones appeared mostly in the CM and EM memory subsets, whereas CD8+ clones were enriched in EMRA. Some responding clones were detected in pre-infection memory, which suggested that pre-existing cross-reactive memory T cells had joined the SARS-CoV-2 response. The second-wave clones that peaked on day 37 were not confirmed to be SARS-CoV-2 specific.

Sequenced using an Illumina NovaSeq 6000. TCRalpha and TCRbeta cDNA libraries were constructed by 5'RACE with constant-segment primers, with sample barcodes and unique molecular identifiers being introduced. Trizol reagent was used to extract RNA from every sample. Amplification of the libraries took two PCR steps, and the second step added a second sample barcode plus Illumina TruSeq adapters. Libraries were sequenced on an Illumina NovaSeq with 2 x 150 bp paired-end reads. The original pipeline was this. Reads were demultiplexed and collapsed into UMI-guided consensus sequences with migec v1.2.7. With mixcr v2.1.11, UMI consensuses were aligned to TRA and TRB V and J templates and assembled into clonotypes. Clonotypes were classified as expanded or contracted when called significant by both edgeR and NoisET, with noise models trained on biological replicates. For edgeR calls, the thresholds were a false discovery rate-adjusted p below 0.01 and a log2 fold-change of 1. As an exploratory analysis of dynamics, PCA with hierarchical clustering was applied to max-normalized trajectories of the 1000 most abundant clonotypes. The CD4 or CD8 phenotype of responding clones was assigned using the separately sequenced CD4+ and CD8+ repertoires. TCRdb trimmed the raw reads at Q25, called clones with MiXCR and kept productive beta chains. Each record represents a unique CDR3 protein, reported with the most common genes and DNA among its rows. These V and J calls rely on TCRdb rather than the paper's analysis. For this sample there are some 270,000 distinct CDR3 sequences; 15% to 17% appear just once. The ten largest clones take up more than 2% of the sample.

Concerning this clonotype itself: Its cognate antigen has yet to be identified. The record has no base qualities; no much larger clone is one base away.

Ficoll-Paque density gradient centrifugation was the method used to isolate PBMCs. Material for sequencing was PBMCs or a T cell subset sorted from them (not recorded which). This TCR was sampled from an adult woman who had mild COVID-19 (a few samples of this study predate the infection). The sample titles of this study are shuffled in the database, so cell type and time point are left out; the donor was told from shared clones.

The encoded CDR3 is CASSLSLGNTGELFF. The sequenced DNA is TGTGCCAGCAGCTTGTCGCTGGGGAACACCGGGGAGCTGTTTTTT. The V and J genes are TRBV7-2 and TRBJ2-2; the D gene lacks a confident call. The CDR3 numbers 15 residues from cysteine through phenylalanine. Just the 45-base CDR3 DNA is kept, in frame starting at base 1. CDR1 is given as SGHTA and CDR2 as FQGNSA, both from the germline V gene. V and J lose 3 bases and 1 base, and a span of 9 bases separates them. This CDR3, with the reference TRBV7-2 and TRBJ2-2 proteins standing in past its ends, gives the full variable domain GAGVSQSPSNKVTEKGKDVELRCDPISGHTALYWYRQSLGQGLEFLIYFQGNSAPDKSGLPSDRFSAERTGGSVSTLTIQRTQQEDSAVYLCASSLSLGNTGELFFGEGSRLTVL.